The clone carrying this TCR beta chain was detected a few times. The data were taken from a study of blood T cells in healthy people across ages. Study-level information: Per two T cells, about one barcoded beta molecule was captured through template switching.

Using a J-beta primer mix together with a sample-barcoded 5' primer, a second PCR was run for about 7 to 12 cycles. A 12-random-nucleotide template-switch adaptor tagged each cDNA molecule. TCRdb re-analysed the 5' RACE reads in MiXCR, keeping a single row per CDR3 protein. The data show 1,100,000 or so distinct CDR3 sequences, 40% to 50% seen once. With 0 bases removed from V and 2 bases from J, the gap between germline ends came to 12 bases. The germline CDR1 and CDR2 sequences are DFQATT and SNEGSKA (reference sequence). The CDR3 loop spans 15 amino acids. The sample was blood. V gene TRBV20-1 combines with J gene TRBJ2-3; D may correspond to TRBD1 or TRBD2 (6 bases each). The TCR comes from a woman aged 55 to 70 in good health. The CDR3 here is CSARDGGLPTDTQYF. The CDR3 bases are TGCAGTGCTAGAGATGGGGGGCTACCCACAGATACGCAGTATTTT.